This T cell receptor beta chain was retrieved from a study of cytomegalovirus exposure and HLA in healthy donors (dated by TCRdb to 2016 to 2017). The study in broad terms: In an earlier analysis of several hundred of the donors, 276 Gb of sequence data and just under 120 million unique TCR beta sequences from approximately 180 million T cells were reported. The study combined high-throughput TCR immunosequencing, statistical association of individual TCRs with disease status, and machine learning to predict cytomegalovirus infection status. Every discovery cohort repertoire had been produced on one sequencing platform. To decide whether each TCR beta V gene segment behaved as functional or pseudogenic, an earlier analysis of 587 of the donors relied on high-throughput TCR beta sequencing. Rather than drawing on any new phenotypic data, the later analysis identified candidate immune exposures from TCR beta sequences and the way those sequences occurred across donors. Approximately 310 gigabases of sequencing data and some 85 million unique TCR sequences were included in an early release covering over 600 HLA-typed donors. Besides the first cohort of about 730 subjects, a separate validation cohort made up of 120 different subjects was used. The number of donors typed differed by locus, with 629-630 for A, B, C, DRB1 and DQB1, roughly 520 for DQA1, over 600 for DPA1, and 450 to 480 for DPB1. A handful of DR-DQ haplotypes were handled as single units for association and clustering because linkage in the cohort was strong. Across some 400 genotyped donors of the cohort, an average of approximately 200,000 unique TCR beta nucleotide sequences per donor were sequenced, and roughly 18% of those sequences were non-productive. Donor age, sex, ethnicity and CMV serostatus were compiled alongside the repertoire data. A later analysis re-analyzed previously published TCR beta repertoires from roughly 600 donors and added high-resolution HLA genotyping to study TCR occurrence patterns. The study used immunosequencing to profile the T cell repertoires of 670 or so subjects and linked those repertoires to cytomegalovirus serostatus. In a later genetic analysis, genome-wide SNP genotypes for about 55% of the roughly 700 donors were used, and that subset was treated as a discovery cohort. Among the roughly 400 genotyped donors, around 81% belonged to the genetic ancestry cluster associated with self-reported Caucasian donors. HLA typing included class I and class II loci at four-digit resolution. The aim of the study was to test whether cataloging public T cell receptors could identify signatures of past pathogen exposure.

The library was prepared using the immunoSEQ multiplex PCR assay. For the multiplex PCR, a mixture combining 60 forward primers for TCR Vbeta segments and 13 reverse primers for TCR Jbeta segments was used. Amplification of the CDR3 region of rearranged TCR beta genes was performed with a multiplex PCR assay on genomic DNA. The Illumina HiSeq System was used to sequence the amplified TCR beta libraries as 87-base-pair reads. The source study handled its data this way. A later analysis tallied roughly 80 million unique TCR beta chains across the approximately 670 repertoires, and about 12 million of those chains were shared by two or more donors. To remove PCR and sequencing errors, raw reads were error-corrected and collapsed into unique sequences using a nearest-neighbor algorithm that merged closely related sequences. To assign V, D and J gene segments, CDR3 sequences were aligned to IMGT reference sequences. For a sequence to be retained, a match of at least six nucleotides to both a V gene segment and a J gene segment was required. Rearrangements were classified as productive when the CDR3 lacked stop codons and remained in frame with V and J, and all other rearrangements were classified as non-productive. Following IMGT convention, CDR3 was defined as the stretch from the second conserved V-encoded cysteine up to the conserved J-encoded phenylalanine. The earlier analysis of some 550 of the donors excluded any sequence lacking an unambiguous match to a single V gene segment. In an earlier analysis of 450 to 750 of the donors, a V segment was called functional when productive rearrangements were above 56.7%, and segregating when the standard deviation between donors exceeded 5%. A statistical classification framework was built to diagnose cytomegalovirus status from the catalog of TCR beta chain sequences. V and J gene assignment, in a later analysis, came from comparing TCR nucleotide sequences with IMGT/GENE-DB human TR gene sequences. In a later analysis, CDR3 sequences and most-parsimonious VDJ recombination scenarios were assigned using the TCRdist pipeline. In a later analysis, each TCR beta chain was defined by its CDR3 amino acid sequence together with its V-gene family, and reads lacking a unique V-gene family were excluded. In a later analysis, some 600 highly shared, low-generation-probability nucleotide sequences were removed to address suspected cross-contamination and a sequencing artifact. In a later analysis, a clonal expansion index for each public chain was calculated from normalized within-repertoire ranks of inferred template counts. In a later analysis, generation probabilities were computed with a VDJ recombination model fitted to out-of-frame rearrangements, and the resulting probabilities were checked against IGoR. A later analysis scored TCR-TCR, TCR-HLA and TCR-CMV co-occurrence with hypergeometric tests, applying a repertoire-size bias correction to TCR pairs. To estimate false discovery rates, a later analysis permuted the HLA or CMV assignments 20 times. In a later analysis, co-occurring TCRs were grouped using DBSCAN, and TCRdist sequence similarity was added for clustering within HLA-allele-positive subsets. Repertoires with fewer than 30,000 or more than 120,000 public chains were left out of co-occurrence clustering, as were four to six repertoires with anomalous nucleotide sharing. Entries here come from immuneACCESS through TCRdb and include only in-frame sequences with V and J called. Some clones fail to appear in such tables; in the studies checked, an unresolved V gene covers under half of the shortfall, and the cause of the remainder is unknown. Clone size and the V and J calls come from that table; the DNA yielded D and trimming. Across this sample there are some 200,000 clones, with 79% seen only once. 0.35% to 0.5% of the sample goes to the ten largest clones.

The cohort consisted of 670 or so healthy bone marrow donors. At the time of sampling, every cohort member was nominally healthy, though immune exposures that went unrecorded were likely present. The donor was CMV seropositive and belonged to the group of more than 250 seropositive cohort members. Each donor provided a peripheral blood sample, and peripheral blood mononuclear cells were used for TCR beta sequencing. The Qiagen DNeasy Blood Extraction Kit was used to extract genomic DNA from the blood cell samples. The germline V gene (reference sequence) sets CDR1 to MNHEY and CDR2 to SMNVEV. Compared with germline, V lacks 6 bases and J lacks 4 bases; bases without a gene match: 6. From its cysteine to its phenylalanine, the CDR3 spans 15 amino acids. Solely the CDR3 DNA is kept, with 45 bases framed from the first base. Overall results and qualifications from the work: An earlier analysis of some 560 of the donors showed that most TCR beta V segments appeared in productive rearrangements either about 90% or about 30% of the time, which broadly matched IMGT annotations. This cohort had only TCR beta chains sequenced, and the lack of alpha or paired-chain data limited which features could be detected. Sequencing depth was assumed to be roughly uniform across donors in the presence/absence analyses, though that assumption may not hold. A cluster of highly shared sequence variants was judged likely to be a technical artifact of the sequencing pipeline. Immune exposure information for the cohort was limited to CMV serostatus. In a later analysis, 16,951 TCR beta sequences were associated with specific HLA alleles at a false discovery rate of 0.05. Several of the top co-occurrence clusters appeared to be linked to parvovirus B19, influenza, CMV and Epstein-Barr virus, according to a later analysis. In vitro tests confirmed that a few of the cytomegalovirus-associated TCR beta chains recognize cytomegalovirus antigens. In a later analysis, HLA-associated TCR beta chains were found to be more clonally expanded and to have lower generation probabilities than equally common non-associated chains. According to the authors, the approach could potentially be generalized to other disease states and immunological phenotypes. A total of some 180 TCR beta chains were listed by the study as associated with cytomegalovirus. HLA typing was unavailable for some donors at each locus, so association tests used only the typed subset. Assigning TCR associations to individual alleles was difficult when HLA alleles, especially DR and DQ, strongly co-occurred. The classifier was reported to diagnose cytomegalovirus status with high specificity and sensitivity in both the original and validation cohorts. In a later analysis, the rate of TCR association differed among HLA loci, with DRB1 alleles having the most associated TCRs and HLA-C alleles having the fewest. In a later genetic analysis, fewer N-insertions in productive TCRs were reported among donors in an Asian-associated ancestry cluster than the approximately 670-donor mean. V-gene and J-gene trimming of TCR beta chains was associated with a missense DCLRE1C variant in a later genetic analysis, and the association was replicated in an independent cohort. A further reported finding was that TCR beta sequences accurately predicted the HLA-A and HLA-B alleles for most subjects in the first cohort. Some IMGT-functional V segments, including TRBV6-2 and TRBV6-3, could not be told apart with the 87-base-pair reads, so those segments were excluded. In a later analysis, most CMV-associated TCR beta chains were found to appear HLA-restricted, with HLA associations seemingly driven largely by CMV exposure. Most TCR sequences were seen in very few donors, while some public TCRs were found in many individuals. Linkage disequilibrium might explain the correlated functional status among segregating V segments, but an unknown experimental factor could not be ruled out. Because counts were too low, roughly 17 rarely observed V segments, including chromosome 9 orphons, were left out of the earlier analysis of 500 to 750 of the donors.

Comments on this clone: Which antigen it targets is not known. Nothing much larger sits one base from this clone, and base qualities are not available.

The V gene is TRBV27 and the J gene is TRBJ2-6; 7 bases in the middle match TRBD1. What was sequenced was PBMCs. This TCR derives from a male donor in good health and CMV-seropositive. The CDR3 reads as follows: CASSRQGAGANVLTF. The DNA sequence is as follows: TGTGCCAGCAGCCGACAGGGTGCCGGGGCCAACGTCCTGACTTTC.